The 10 T cell receptor beta chains below come from one sample, sequenced in a study of cytomegalovirus exposure and HLA in healthy donors. The method was immunoSEQ multiplex PCR; TCRdb's version includes in-frame clones alone and lacks a portion of them. The repertoire consists of about 140,000 clones, with roughly nine tenths occurring once and the leading ten covering around 0.7%. Sequencing was done on a sample of PBMCs. All receptors derive from a man aged 18 to 29 in good health and CMV-seronegative.

The chain carries TRBV10-2 and TRBJ1-5, with 10 nucleotides matching TRBD1. The germline CDR1 and CDR2 sequences are WSHSY and SAAADI. The V gene end was trimmed by 6 bases and the J gene end by 7 bases; junction bases not matched to a gene: 9. The CDR3 extends over 15 amino acids. The CDR3 DNA reads as TGCGCCAGCAGCAGACCGGGACAGGGGCCCCAGCCCCAGCATTTT. It codes for CASSRPGQGPQPQHF.

The rearrangement links TRBV6-6 to TRBJ2-1; D gene uncertain. This CDR3 has 12 amino acids. V was cut by 6 bases and J by 6 bases, with 9 bases left in between. Germline V lookup: CDR1 MNHNY, CDR2 SVGAGI (reference sequence). CDR3 DNA sequence: TGTGCCAGCAGCCTGACACTCAATGAGCAGTTCTTC. It translates to CASSLTLNEQFF.

This rearrangement joins TRBV5-5 to TRBJ2-7; the match to TRBD1 covers 7 bases. CDR1 SGHKS and CDR2 YYEKEE come from the germline V gene (reference sequence). J gave up 0 bases and V 2 bases, and 5 bases lay outside the gene matches. This CDR3 is built from 15 residues. The CDR3 DNA reads as TGTGCCAGCAGCTTATCGGCAGGGGGCTCCTACGAGCAGTACTTC. It is translated as CASSLSAGGSYEQYF.

The rearrangement joins TRBV5-6 to TRBJ1-3, with D possibly matching TRBD1 (6 bases). V was cut by 4 bases and J by 0 bases, with 14 bases left in between. CDR1 SGHDT and CDR2 YYEEEE come from the germline V gene. The CDR3 consists of 16 residues. The DNA for the CDR3 is TGTGCCAGCAGCCGGCGGGGGGCCCCCTCTGGAAACACCATATATTTT. This encodes CASSRRGAPSGNTIYF.

CDR3 in DNA: TGTGCCAGCAGCTTGGGGCTAGCGGGACACCAAACGAACACCGGGGAGCTGTTTTTT. Translating it yields CASSLGLAGHQTNTGELFF. V usage is TRBV5-6 and J usage is TRBJ2-2; 9 nucleotides match TRBD2. The germline V gene encodes CDR1 SGHDT and CDR2 YYEEEE. J was trimmed by 0 bases and V by 0 bases; bases with no gene match: 9. The CDR3 is 19 residues long. The full variable domain, rest sourced from reference TRBV5-6 and TRBJ2-2, is DAGVTQSPTHLIKTRGQQVTLRCSPKSGHDTVSWYQQALGQGPQFIFQYYEEEERQRGNFPDRFSGHQFPNYSSELNVNALLLGDSALYLCASSLGLAGHQTNTGELFFGEGSRLTVL.

The chain couples TRBV6-1 to TRBJ1-1; TRBD1 is a possible D gene (5 bases). From germline, CDR1 is MNHNS and CDR2 SASEGT. CDR3 size: 15 residues. The V end was cut by 7 bases, the J end by 0 bases, with 15 bases between. The CDR3 bases are TGTGCCAGCATTCCAGGGACTAACATGAACACTGAAGCTTTCTTT. This codes for CASIPGTNMNTEAFF.

V usage is TRBV5-1 and J usage is TRBJ2-3; possible D gene TRBD1, 6 bases. The CDR3 runs 15 residues. In germline, CDR1 is SGHRS, CDR2 YFSETQ. V lost 1 base to trimming and J lost 4 bases, with 13 bases between them. Here the CDR3 reads CASSLRGTIPDTQYF. In nucleotides, the CDR3 is TGCGCCAGCAGCTTGAGGGGGACGATTCCAGATACGCAGTATTTT.

The chain has TRBV7-2 and TRBJ2-7, with TRBD2 identical over 8 bases. The CDR3 consists of 14 residues. Germline loops: CDR1 SGHTA, CDR2 FQGNSA. Losses at the gene ends were 5 bases for V and 0 bases for J; bases not matched to a gene: 3. CDR3 sequence (DNA): TGTGCCAGCAGCCCGGGGGGGGTCTCCTACGAGCAGTACGTC. Its translation is CASSPGGVSYEQYV.

In its sample, this clone was seen a few times. The chain links TRBV7-9 to TRBJ1-6; D is undetermined. The CDR3 is 15 residues long. Germline CDR1 and CDR2: SEHNR and FQNEAQ (reference sequence). Trimming took off 5 bases at V and 7 bases at J, with 15 bases between the two ends. CDR3 DNA sequence: TGTGCCAGCAGCCTCGTGGCAGGACTGAATTCACCCCTCCACTTT. The encoded protein is CASSLVAGLNSPLHF.

V and J are TRBV6-5 and TRBJ2-7, with 8 bases lining up with TRBD1. V was clipped by 5 bases and J by 5 bases; unmatched bases: 8. This CDR3 contains 14 residues. Germline V lookup: CDR1 MNHEY, CDR2 SVGAGI. CDR3 amino acids: CASSELDRANEQYV. In DNA form, the CDR3 reads TGTGCCAGCAGTGAGCTGGACAGGGCCAACGAGCAGTACGTC.